The 8 T cell receptor beta chains given below trace back to one sample, sequenced in a study of T-cell reconstitution after alpha-beta-depleted transplantation in children. Molecular barcoding with unique molecular identifiers was used for the TCRbeta library. Via MiXCR, TCRdb re-called the PCR reads, giving one row per CDR3 protein. The sample yields 200,000 to 250,000 distinct CDR3 sequences, roughly a quarter seen once. Sequences were derived from PBMCs, mostly from graft donor cells, sampled 360 days after TCRalphabeta/CD19-depleted stem cell transplant. The source is a female patient between 2 and 10 years old who had a stem cell transplant for congenital amegakaryocytic thrombocytopenia, so the T cells may come from the graft donor.

This clonotype was seen more than once but under ten times. The chain has TRBV30 and TRBJ1-1, with D possibly TRBD1 on 6 matching bases. This CDR3 region has 13 residues. Germline assignment: CDR1 GTSNPN and CDR2 SVGIG (reference sequence). V was trimmed by 0 bases and J by 8 bases, leaving 13 bases between them. CDR3 loop: CAWSVGGASEAFF. The CDR3 bases are TGTGCCTGGAGTGTAGGGGGGGCATCGGAAGCTTTCTTT. The entire variable domain, with the rest obtained from reference TRBV30 and TRBJ1-1, is as follows: SQTIHQWPATLVQPVGSPLSLECTVEGTSNPNLYWYRQAAGRGLQLLFYSVGIGQISSEVPQNLSASRPQDRQFILSSKKLLLSDSGFYLCAWSVGGASEAFFGQGTRLTVV.

This chain connects TRBV5-1 to TRBJ2-1; perhaps TRBD2 as D (6 bases). Per germline, CDR1 SGHRS and CDR2 YFSETQ. This CDR3 region has 13 residues. Trimming pared 4 bases from V and 7 bases from J, leaving 12 bases between. CDR3 DNA sequence: TGCGCCAGCAGCCGGGGGTGGGAGAATGAGCAGTTCTTC. Amino acid sequence: CASSRGWENEQFF.

V gene TRBV29-1 combines with J gene TRBJ2-4; D is perhaps TRBD1 or TRBD2 (6 bases each). CDR1 and CDR2 from the germline V gene are SQVTM and ANQGSEA. V lost 6 bases and J 7 bases, leaving 16 bases between the germline ends. This CDR3 has 13 amino acids. CDR3 residues: CSVRGLATNIQYF. The CDR3 nucleotides read TGCAGCGTACGGGGGCTAGCGACGAACATTCAGTACTTC. The complete variable domain, with remaining parts taken from reference TRBV29-1 and TRBJ2-4, reads SAVISQKPSRDICQRGTSLTIQCQVDSQVTMMFWYRQQPGQSLTLIATANQGSEATYESGFVIDKFPISRPNLTFSTLTVSNMSPEDSSIYLCSVRGLATNIQYFGAGTRLSVL.

A few counts support this clonotype. The V call is TRBV5-1, the J call TRBJ2-1, with 7 bases that match TRBD1. J lost 10 bases, V lost 4 bases, and 11 bases had no gene match. The CDR3 sequence is 14 residues long. Germline V lookup: CDR1 SGHRS, CDR2 YFSETQ. The DNA of the CDR3 is TGCGCCAGCAGCCCCCGGACAGGAAAGGGGGAGCAGTTCTTC. Its translation: CASSPRTGKGEQFF.

This clonotype was recorded many times. The chain couples TRBV12-3 or TRBV12-4 to TRBJ1-1, with no clear D. The CDR3 is 14 residues long. Trimming cost V 2 bases and J 0 bases, with 7 bases left between them. CDR3 loop: CASSLSVMNTEAFF. In nucleotides, the CDR3 is TGTGCCAGCAGTTTAAGTGTTATGAACACTGAAGCTTTCTTT.

The chain is built from TRBV20-1 and TRBJ2-1; 9 nucleotides align to TRBD2. Germline values: CDR1 DFQATT, CDR2 SNEGSKA (reference sequence). The CDR3 spans 16 residues. Germline trimming cut 4 bases from V and 4 bases from J; bases unmatched to any gene: 11. CDR3 in DNA: TGCAGTGCTATCCCCCCACCGGGACTAGCATACAATGAGCAGTTCTTC. It encodes CSAIPPPGLAYNEQFF.

The chain carries TRBV7-8 and TRBJ2-2, with a possible D match to TRBD1 (5 bases). V gave up 5 bases and J gave up 0 bases, with 10 bases separating them. The CDR3 totals 15 residues. CDR1 SGHVS and CDR2 FQNEAQ come from the germline V gene. The CDR3 reads CASSPGWANTGELFF. CDR3 nucleotide sequence: TGTGCCAGCAGCCCAGGGTGGGCGAACACCGGGGAGCTGTTTTTT.

CDR3 in amino acids: CASSVNPGTGANVLTF. The CDR3 DNA reads as TGTGCCAGCAGCGTAAATCCCGGGACTGGGGCCAACGTCCTGACTTTC. The chain uses TRBV5-6 and TRBJ2-6, with a tentative D call TRBD2 (5 bases). The germline CDR1 and CDR2 sequences are SGHDT and YYEEEE. The V gene lost 4 bases and the J gene lost 2 bases, with 13 bases spanning the gap. CDR3 length: 16 residues.